Listed below are T cell receptor beta chains from one sample, sequenced in a study of shared clonotypes between healthy human individuals. Profiled with immunoSEQ multiplex PCR; TCRdb holds only in-frame clones, not every one. The data hold millions of clones, with approximately 95% observed a single time. The sample comprised naive CD4+ T cells from PBMCs. Every receptor here comes from a man younger than 30 in good health. Some clones in this sample may be carry-over from other donors' samples. The CDR3 runs from the conserved cysteine through the conserved F or W. A D gene is named only where the DNA matches it firmly. Where a row states a size, it is once, few, many or the class of an expanded clone; other rows omit it.

V	size	J	D	DNA	CDR3
TRBV10-1	.	TRBJ1-1	TRBD1	TGCGCCAGCAGTGACGGATCTCGACAGGGGAGGACTGAAGCTTTCTTT	CASSDGSRQGRTEAFF
TRBV28	.	TRBJ2-7	TRBD1	TGTGCCAGCTCAGGGGGCTACGAGCAGTACTTC	CASSGGYEQYF
TRBV5-1	.	TRBJ2-7	.	TGCGCCAGCAGCTTGGCCTACCCTCCCTACGAGCAGTACTTC	CASSLAYPPYEQYF
TRBV18	.	TRBJ2-5	TRBD1	TGTGCCAGCTCACCACTAGGGGGCGCAGGGGAGACCCAGTACTTC	CASSPLGGAGETQYF
TRBV5-1	.	TRBJ2-7	.	TGCGCCAGCAGCTGGGATTTAGGGGGCGAGCAGTACTTC	CASSWDLGGEQYF
TRBV30	.	TRBJ2-4	.	TGTGCCTGGACCCAACAGATCCGGACCGGGACTGGAGCCAAAAACATTCAGTACTTC	CAWTQQIRTGTGAKNIQYF
TRBV7-2	.	TRBJ2-1	.	TGTGCCAGCAGCTCCACCAGGGACGCCCACAATGAGCAGTTCTTC	CASSSTRDAHNEQFF
TRBV19	.	TRBJ2-3	TRBD2	TGTGCCAGTAGTATAGATCGTAGCGGGAGTGGCACAGATACGCAGTATTTT	CASSIDRSGSGTDTQYF
TRBV18	.	TRBJ1-4	.	TGTGCCAGCTCACCCTCGGCTTTGGGTGAAAAACTGTTTTTT	CASSPSALGEKLFF
TRBV2	few	TRBJ2-7	.	TGTGCCACGGAGGACTCCAGCTCCTACGAGCAGTACTTC	CATEDSSSYEQYF
TRBV5-8	.	TRBJ2-3	.	TGTGCCAGCAGCTTGGCCGGCAGGGCCGATACGCAGTATTTT	CASSLAGRADTQYF
TRBV5-1	.	TRBJ1-1	.	TGCGCCAGCAGCTTGGGGTTCGGGGGCGACACTGAAGCTTTCTTT	CASSLGFGGDTEAFF
TRBV5-1	.	TRBJ2-5	TRBD1	TGCGCCAGCAGCCCGACAGGGGGCTCAGAGACCCAGTACTTC	CASSPTGGSETQYF
TRBV18	.	TRBJ2-4	.	TGTGCCAGCTCACCACCGAATACAGAAGCCGCGACCAAAAACATTCAGTACTTC	CASSPPNTEAATKNIQYF
TRBV25-1	few	TRBJ2-7	.	TGTGCCAGCAGTGAATATAGGGGAGGGCAGTACTTC	CASSEYRGGQYF
TRBV9	.	TRBJ2-2	TRBD1	TGTGCCAGCAGCGCACCAATTGCCGGGACAGCGGCCGGGGAGCTGTTTTTT	CASSAPIAGTAAGELFF
TRBV7-2	.	TRBJ1-1	TRBD1	TGTGCCAGCAGCTTAGGAACAACAGGGGGTGGTGAAGCTTTCTTT	CASSLGTTGGGEAFF
TRBV6-6	.	TRBJ2-7	.	TGTGCCAGCAGTCTTTTTGGGGACGAGCAGTACTTC	CASSLFGDEQYF
TRBV4-1	.	TRBJ2-2	.	TGCGCCAGCAGCCCCCCCAGGGGGGCGAACACCGGGGAGCTGTTTTTT	CASSPPRGANTGELFF
TRBV7-9	.	TRBJ2-7	.	TGTGCCAGCAGCCCCCCCGGTAACGACGAGCAGTACTTC	CASSPPGNDEQYF
TRBV25-1	.	TRBJ1-5	.	TGTGCCAGCAGTCAGCTGGCGAGCAATCAGCCCCAGCATTTT	CASSQLASNQPQHF
TRBV15	.	TRBJ1-5	.	TGTGCCACCAGCAGAGAATTACAGGGAGTGCCCACGGCCCAGCATTTT	CATSRELQGVPTAQHF
TRBV27	once	TRBJ1-4	.	TGTGCCAGCAGTTTGGTCTGGCCGGGAAAACTGTTTTTT	CASSLVWPGKLFF
TRBV2	.	TRBJ1-3	TRBD1	TGTGCCAGCAGTGAAGCCGGGACAGGGAGAAACACCATATATTTT	CASSEAGTGRNTIYF
TRBV7-3	once	TRBJ1-1	.	TGTGCCAGCAGCTTAATGATTCAGTCTGAAGCTTTCTTT	CASSLMIQSEAFF
TRBV4-1	.	TRBJ1-1	.	TGCGCCAGCAGCCTGGGACAATCGAACACTGAAGCTTTCTTT	CASSLGQSNTEAFF
TRBV28	.	TRBJ2-7	.	TGTGCCAGCAATAATCGGGGACGACCTTCCTACGAGCAGTACTTC	CASNNRGRPSYEQYF
TRBV7-9	few	TRBJ1-5	.	TGTGCCAGCAGCTTAGACGTCAGCAATCAGCCCCAGCATTTT	CASSLDVSNQPQHF
TRBV10-3	.	TRBJ2-1	TRBD1	TGTGCCATCAGTGGGCGGACAGGGGGCAATGAGCAGTTCTTC	CAISGRTGGNEQFF
TRBV7-3	.	TRBJ2-1	TRBD2	TGTGCCAGCAGCTTATATGGGACTAGCGGACTTAGCTCCTACAATGAGCAGTTCTTC	CASSLYGTSGLSSYNEQFF
TRBV4-1	.	TRBJ2-5	.	TGCGCCAGCAGCCAGCAGGGTACTCAAGAGACCCAGTACTTC	CASSQQGTQETQYF
TRBV7-3	.	TRBJ2-1	.	TGTGCCAGCAGCTTTACTAGTCAAGATGAGCAGTTCTTC	CASSFTSQDEQFF
TRBV5-1	.	TRBJ2-5	.	TGCGCCAGCAGCTTGGATTATCAAGAGACCCAGTACTTC	CASSLDYQETQYF
TRBV5-1	.	TRBJ2-2	.	TGCGCCAGCAGCCCTCGGACAGACACCGGGGAGCTGTTTTTT	CASSPRTDTGELFF
TRBV9	.	TRBJ2-7	.	TGTGCCAGCAGCGAGAGGGACGGATCCTACGAGCAGTACTTC	CASSERDGSYEQYF
TRBV11-3	.	TRBJ2-4	.	TGTGCCACACCCCCAGGGGCGTTGGCGTTATACTTC	CATPPGALALYF
TRBV10-3	.	TRBJ2-7	TRBD1	TGTGCCTCCAAACAGGGGGGCGACGAGCAGTACTTC	CASKQGGDEQYF
TRBV7-9	.	TRBJ2-7	.	TGTGCCAGCAGCTTAATAGCAGGTCCAACCGAGCAGTACTTC	CASSLIAGPTEQYF
TRBV5-8	.	TRBJ1-5	.	TGTGCCAGCAGCTTGGATGGGACGGGTCGCCTCAATCAGCCCCAGCATTTT	CASSLDGTGRLNQPQHF
TRBV11-3	.	TRBJ2-7	.	TGTGCCAGCAGTAGAGGACAGAGCTCCTACGAGCAGTACTTC	CASSRGQSSYEQYF
TRBV5-1	.	TRBJ1-5	.	TGCGCCAGCAGCTTGTCCGGCGAGAGCGGCCAGCCCCAGCATTTT	CASSLSGESGQPQHF
TRBV5-1	.	TRBJ2-5	TRBD2	TGCGCCAGCAGCTTGTATCTAGCGGGAGGGGAAGAGACCCAGTACTTC	CASSLYLAGGEETQYF